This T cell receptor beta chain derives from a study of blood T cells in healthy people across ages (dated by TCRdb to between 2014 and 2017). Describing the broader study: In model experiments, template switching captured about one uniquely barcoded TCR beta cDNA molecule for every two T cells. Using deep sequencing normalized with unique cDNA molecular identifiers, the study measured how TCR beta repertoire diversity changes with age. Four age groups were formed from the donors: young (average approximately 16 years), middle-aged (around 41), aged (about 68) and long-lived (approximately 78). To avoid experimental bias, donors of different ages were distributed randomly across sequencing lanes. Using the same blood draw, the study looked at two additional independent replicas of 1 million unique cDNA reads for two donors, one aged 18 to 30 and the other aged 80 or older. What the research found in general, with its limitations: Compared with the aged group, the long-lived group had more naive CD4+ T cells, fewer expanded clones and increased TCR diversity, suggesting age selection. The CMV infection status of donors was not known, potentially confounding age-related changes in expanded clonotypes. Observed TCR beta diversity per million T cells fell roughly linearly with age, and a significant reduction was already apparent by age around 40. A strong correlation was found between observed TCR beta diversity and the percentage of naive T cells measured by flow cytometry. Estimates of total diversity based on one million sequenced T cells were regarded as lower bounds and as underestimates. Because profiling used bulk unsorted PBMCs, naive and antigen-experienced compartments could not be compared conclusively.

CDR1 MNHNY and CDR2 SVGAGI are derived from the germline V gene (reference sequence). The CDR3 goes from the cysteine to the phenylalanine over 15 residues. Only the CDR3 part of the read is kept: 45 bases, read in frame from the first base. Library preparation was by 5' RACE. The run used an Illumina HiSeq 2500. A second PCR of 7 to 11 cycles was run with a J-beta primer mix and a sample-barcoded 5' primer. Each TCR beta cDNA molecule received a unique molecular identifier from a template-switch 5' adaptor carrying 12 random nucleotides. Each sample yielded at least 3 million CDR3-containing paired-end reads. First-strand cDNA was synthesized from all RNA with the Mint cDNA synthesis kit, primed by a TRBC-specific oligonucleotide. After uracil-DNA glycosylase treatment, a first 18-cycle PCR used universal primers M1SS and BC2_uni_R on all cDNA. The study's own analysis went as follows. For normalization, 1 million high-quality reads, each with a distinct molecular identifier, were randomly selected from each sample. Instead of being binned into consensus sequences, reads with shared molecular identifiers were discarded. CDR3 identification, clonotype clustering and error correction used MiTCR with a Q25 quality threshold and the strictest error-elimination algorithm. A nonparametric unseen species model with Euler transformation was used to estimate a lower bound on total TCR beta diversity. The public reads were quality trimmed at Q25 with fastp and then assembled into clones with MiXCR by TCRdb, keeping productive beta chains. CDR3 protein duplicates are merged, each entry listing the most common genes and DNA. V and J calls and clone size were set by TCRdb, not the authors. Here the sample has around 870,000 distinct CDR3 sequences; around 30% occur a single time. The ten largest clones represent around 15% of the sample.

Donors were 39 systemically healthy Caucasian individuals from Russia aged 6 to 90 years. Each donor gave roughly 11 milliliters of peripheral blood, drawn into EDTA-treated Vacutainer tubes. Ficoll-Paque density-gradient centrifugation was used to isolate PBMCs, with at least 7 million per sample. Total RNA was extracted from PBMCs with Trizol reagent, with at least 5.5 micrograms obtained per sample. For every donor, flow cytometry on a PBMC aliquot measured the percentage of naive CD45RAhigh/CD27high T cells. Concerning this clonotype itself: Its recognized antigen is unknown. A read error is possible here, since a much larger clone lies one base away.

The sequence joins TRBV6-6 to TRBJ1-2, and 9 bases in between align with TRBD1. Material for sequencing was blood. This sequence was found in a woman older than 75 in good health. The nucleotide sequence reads TGTGCCAACAGTTTTGGGACAGGGTCTAACTATGGCTACACCTTC. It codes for CANSFGTGSNYGYTF.